This T cell receptor beta chain was identified in a study of cytomegalovirus exposure and HLA in healthy donors. About this clone itself: Its antigen is unknown.

The PCR ran on 60 Vbeta and 13 Jbeta primers. Sequenced by immunoSEQ multiplex PCR; TCRdb stores in-frame clones only, minus some. The sample yields roughly 54,000 clones, of which the top ten take up 12%. Trimming removed 4 bases from V and 7 bases from J, with 14 bases in between. The V gene's germline CDR1 is SGHDT and CDR2 YYEEEE. The CDR3 length is 13 residues. Notes on the study in general: An ancestry cluster, one associated with Asian ancestry, reportedly showed fewer N-insertions than the roughly 670-donor mean in a later analysis. Researchers reported in a later analysis that a missense DCLRE1C variant was tied to TCR beta V- and J-gene trimming.

This chain joins TRBV5-6 and TRBJ1-2; tentatively, D is TRBD1 (6 bases). Material for sequencing was PBMCs. The TCR sequence derives from a woman aged 30 to 39 in good health and CMV-seropositive. CDR3 amino acids: CASSMTGGIGYTF. For the CDR3, the DNA is TGTGCCAGCAGCATGACAGGAGGTATTGGCTACACCTTC.